One and the same sample provided the 17 T cell receptor beta chains below, sequenced in a study of cytomegalovirus exposure and HLA in healthy donors. PCR employed 60 Vbeta and 13 Jbeta primers. Clones were read by immunoSEQ multiplex PCR, and TCRdb kept only the in-frame ones, dropping some. The data contain about 150,000 clones, 75% of them singletons. The sample consisted of PBMCs. Receptor source: a man between 18 and 29 years old in good health and CMV-seropositive.

Of note for this clone: A read error may produce the germline difference seen at one junction end. This chain connects TRBV30 to TRBJ1-2, with a possible D match to TRBD1 (6 bases). The CDR3 contains 12 residues. Germline assignment: CDR1 GTSNPN and CDR2 SVGIG (reference sequence). CDR3 nucleotides: TGTGCCTGGACAGGGGCCCTCTATGGCTACCCCTTC. This codes for CAWTGALYGYPF.

This chain's CDR3 is CASRRDSNYGYTF. The CDR3 coding sequence is TGCGCCAGCAGGCGGGACAGTAACTATGGCTACACCTTC. The rearrangement joins TRBV5-1 to TRBJ1-2; 7 bases align to TRBD1. This CDR3 has 13 amino acids. The germline V gene has CDR1 SGHRS and CDR2 YFSETQ. V shed 5 bases, J shed 1 base, and the junction held 2 bases outside the gene matches.

The chain is built from TRBV11-1 and TRBJ2-2; 13 nucleotides agree with TRBD2. The CDR3 loop spans 16 amino acids. Germline lookup yields CDR1 SGHAT and CDR2 FQDESV (reference sequence). After removal of 3 bases from V and 7 bases from J, the junction contained 5 bases not matched to a gene. CDR3 protein: CASSFGLAGVDGELFF. Written as DNA, the CDR3 is TGTGCCAGCAGCTTCGGACTAGCGGGAGTTGACGGGGAGCTGTTTTTT.

The V call is TRBV27, the J call TRBJ2-7; 10 bases are a match to TRBD2. Germline lookup yields CDR1 MNHEY and CDR2 SMNVEV (reference sequence). CDR3 size: 13 residues. V lost 6 bases and J lost 1; bases outside the gene matches: 0. The CDR3 spells CASRLAGSYEQYF. The DNA of the CDR3 is TGTGCCAGCAGACTAGCGGGATCCTACGAGCAGTACTTC.

This chain uses TRBV2 with TRBJ2-7, with D unclear. Trimming left V 4 bases short and J 4 bases short, with 8 bases between. From germline, CDR1 is SNHLY and CDR2 FYNNEI. This CDR3 has 12 residues. This chain's CDR3 is CASSVTQYEQYF. In nucleotides, the CDR3 is TGTGCCAGCAGTGTGACACAATACGAGCAGTACTTC.

The chain uses TRBV4-1 and TRBJ2-1; 7 nucleotides match TRBD2. In germline, CDR1 is MGHRA, CDR2 YSYEKL. Trimming took 5 bases from V and 6 from J; bases not matched to a gene: 13. This CDR3 comprises 16 residues. The CDR3 region has the DNA TGCGCCAGCAGCACGCAGCGGGACGGATTCCGCAATGAGCAGTTCTTC. Translating gives CASSTQRDGFRNEQFF.

This sequence joins TRBV19 and TRBJ2-2; 8 bases line up with TRBD1. J gave up 3 bases and V 2 bases, and 8 bases lay outside the gene matches. Germline V gene data show CDR1 as LNHDA and CDR2 as SQIVND (reference sequence). The CDR3 runs to 17 residues. The CDR3, as DNA: TGTGCCAGTAGTATATTGCCGCAGGGGGCTGACACCGGGGAGCTGTTTTTT. Translating it yields CASSILPQGADTGELFF.

A few counts support this clone. The J gene is TRBJ2-7, the V gene TRBV27; TRBD1 matches at 8 bases. Unmatched junction bases numbered 13, after V lost 5 bases and J lost 7 bases. The CDR3 length is 15 residues. Per the germline V gene, CDR1 is MNHEY and CDR2 is SMNVEV (reference sequence). The CDR3 loop is CASSAPGQGAWEQYF. The DNA of the CDR3 is TGTGCCAGCAGTGCGCCGGGGCAGGGGGCGTGGGAGCAGTACTTC.

The chain uses TRBV28 and TRBJ1-5, with D possibly being TRBD1 (6 bases). This CDR3 contains 15 residues. Deletions cut 5 bases from V and 2 bases from J, with 13 bases between. Germline V gene sequence: CDR1 MDHEN, CDR2 SYDVKM. The CDR3 DNA follows: TGTGCCAGCAGTGCACAGGGAAGGCGCAATCAGCCCCAGCATTTT. Translated: CASSAQGRRNQPQHF.

This chain joins TRBV11-2 and TRBJ2-1; 7 bases agree with TRBD2. The V segment lost 1 base and the J segment 5 bases; nucleotides outside the gene matches: 5. Germline V lookup: CDR1 SGHAT, CDR2 FQNNGV. The CDR3 spans 15 residues. CDR3 loop: CASSLAGTTNNEQFF. The CDR3 bases are TGTGCCAGCAGCTTAGCCGGGACTACTAACAATGAGCAGTTCTTC. Full variable domain (rest looked up from reference TRBV11-2 and TRBJ2-1): EAGVAQSPRYKIIEKRQSVAFWCNPISGHATLYWYQQILGQGPKLLIQFQNNGVVDDSQLPKDRFSAERLKGVDSTLKIQPAKLEDSAVYLCASSLAGTTNNEQFFGPGTRLTVL.

The genes are TRBV7-9 and TRBJ2-3; 7 bases map to TRBD1. The CDR3 loop spans 15 amino acids. The germline V gene has CDR1 SEHNR and CDR2 FQNEAQ (reference sequence). The V gene end was trimmed by 2 bases and the J gene end by 2 bases; junction bases not matched to a gene: 4. The CDR3 here is CASSLRDSNTDTQYF. The CDR3 DNA reads TGTGCCAGCAGCTTAAGGGACAGTAACACAGATACGCAGTATTTT.

The chain links TRBV19 to TRBJ2-7, with 10 bases that match TRBD2. Germline-derived CDR1 and CDR2 are LNHDA and SQIVND (reference sequence). Trimming took 0 bases from V and 1 from J; bases not matched to a gene: 9. The CDR3 length is 18 residues. The CDR3 nucleotides are TGTGCCAGTAGTATAGAAGCTAGCGGGAGTCAGGTGTCCTACGAGCAGTACTTC. Its translation: CASSIEASGSQVSYEQYF.

This clone was observed a handful of times. The DNA for the CDR3 is TGTGCCAGCAGTGACTGGTTTAGGCTAGCGGAGAACGAGCAGTACTTC. Protein sequence: CASSDWFRLAENEQYF. V usage is TRBV6-4 and J usage is TRBJ2-7; 7 bases map to TRBD2. CDR3 length: 16 residues. Germline trimming cut 1 base from V and 5 bases from J; bases unmatched to any gene: 11. Germline lookup yields CDR1 MRHNA and CDR2 SNTAGT.

The rearrangement joins TRBV5-1 to TRBJ2-5; 12 nucleotides align to TRBD2. Germline trimming cut 4 bases from V and 5 bases from J; bases unmatched to any gene: 9. CDR3 length: 16 residues. In germline, CDR1 is SGHRS, CDR2 YFSETQ. The DNA of the CDR3 is TGCGCCAGCAGCATGATTACTAGCGGGAGGCCGGAGACCCAGTACTTC. Protein product: CASSMITSGRPETQYF.

The sample holds a few counts of this clone. The sample carries other DNA sequences with the same CDR3. V and J are TRBV7-9 and TRBJ1-1, with a possible D match to TRBD1 (5 bases). CDR3 size: 13 residues. With 2 bases removed from V and 1 base from J, the gap between germline ends came to 5 bases. Germline CDR1 reads SEHNR; CDR2 reads FQNEAQ (reference sequence). CDR3 sequence (DNA): TGTGCCAGCAGCTTAACAGGGAACACTGAAGCTTTCTTT. Protein sequence: CASSLTGNTEAFF.

J is TRBJ2-7 and V is TRBV4-1; D is possibly TRBD2 (5 bases). V gave up 3 bases and J gave up 3 bases, with 12 bases separating them. The germline V gene has CDR1 MGHRA and CDR2 YSYEKL. There are 14 residues in the CDR3. CDR3 coding DNA: TGCGCCAGCAGCCAGCCGGGGAGATACTACGAGCAGTACTTC. Protein sequence: CASSQPGRYYEQYF.

The chain employs TRBV30 and TRBJ1-2, with D unclear. V was pared by 0 bases and J by 12 bases, with 11 bases between. From germline, CDR1 is GTSNPN and CDR2 SVGIG (reference sequence). CDR3 size: 11 residues. The CDR3 region is CAWSVRDRHTF. The CDR3 DNA sequence: TGTGCCTGGAGTGTACGCGATCGCCACACCTTC.